These 21 T cell receptor beta chains share one sample of origin, sequenced in a study of early T cells in non-severe SARS-CoV-2 infection. Each CDR3 protein gets one entry after TCRdb re-called the 5' RACE reads with MiXCR. Of tens of thousands of distinct CDR3 sequences listed, over 2.5% are singletons. Sequencing was performed on whole blood. All receptors come from an adult who was a healthcare worker with PCR-confirmed SARS-CoV-2 infection or an uninfected control (not recorded which).

This clonotype was observed many times. The chain carries TRBV7-3 and TRBJ2-5; weak D call: TRBD1 (6 bases). In germline, CDR1 is SGHTA, CDR2 FQGTGA. Trimming took off 3 bases at V and 1 base at J, with 12 bases between the two ends. The CDR3 has 15 residues. CDR3 in DNA: TGTGCCAGCAGCTTGGGCAGGGGTCCCCAAGAGACCCAGTACTTC. Protein product: CASSLGRGPQETQYF.

At least ten counts were recorded for this clonotype. The J gene is TRBJ2-3, the V gene TRBV12-3 or TRBV12-4; 9 bases align to TRBD2. The CDR3 spans 16 residues. V shed 5 bases and J 4 bases; nucleotides not matched to a gene: 10. DNA for the CDR3: TGTGCCAGCAGTGCCACGCGGGGGGGCTTCCCAGATACGCAGTATTTT. Amino acids: CASSATRGGFPDTQYF.

Worth noting for this clonotype: A clone one base away is much larger, so this may be a read error. The genes are TRBV12-3 or TRBV12-4 and TRBJ2-1, with TRBD2 identical over 7 bases. The ends lost 6 bases at V and 8 bases at J; junction bases unmatched: 10. CDR3 length equals 14 residues. CDR3 nucleotide sequence: TGTGCCAGCAGGTTCCCCTTACGGGGGGATGAGCAGTTCTTC. Residues: CASRFPLRGDEQFF.

In this sample, this clonotype turned up many times. The chain carries TRBV9 and TRBJ2-1, with 10 bases that match TRBD2. CDR3 length equals 16 residues. Trimming at V came to 3 bases and at J to 7 bases, leaving 10 bases not matched to a gene. Germline V lookup: CDR1 SGDLS, CDR2 YYNGEE. The CDR3 sequence is CASSGPSGGAWNEQFF. The CDR3 DNA follows: TGTGCCAGCAGCGGGCCTAGCGGGGGTGCGTGGAATGAGCAGTTCTTC.

This clonotype has ten or more counts. The chain couples TRBV19 to TRBJ1-3; 11 bases are shared with TRBD1. Germline V gene data show CDR1 as LNHDA and CDR2 as SQIVND (reference sequence). V trimming: 9 bases; J trimming: 2 bases; junction bases outside the gene matches: 3. The CDR3 extends over 14 amino acids. The DNA of the CDR3 is TGTGCCAGCGGACAGGGGGCAGCTGGAAACACCATATATTTT. Its protein product is CASGQGAAGNTIYF.

Many counts were recorded for this clonotype. The V call is TRBV20-1, the J call TRBJ1-2; possible D gene TRBD1, 5 bases. The CDR3 totals 14 residues. Trimming shortened V by 4 bases and J by 2 bases, and 14 bases separated the two germline ends. Germline assignment: CDR1 DFQATT and CDR2 SNEGSKA (reference sequence). The DNA for the CDR3 is TGCAGTGCTACCCAGGGCGGACTAAACTATGGCTACACCTTC. As protein: CSATQGGLNYGYTF.

This clonotype was seen repeatedly, ten times or more. The CDR3 DNA follows: TGTGCCAGCAGTGCTCTAATCGGACAGGGCGGAGAGACCCAGTACTTC. As protein: CASSALIGQGGETQYF. The genes are TRBV7-6 and TRBJ2-5; 8 positions match TRBD1. The CDR3 totals 16 residues. CDR1 and CDR2 from the germline V gene are SGHVS and FNYEAQ. J lost 4 bases, V lost 6 bases, and 13 bases had no gene match.

There are many counts of this clonotype. This chain connects TRBV12-3 or TRBV12-4 to TRBJ1-1; 8 positions agree with TRBD1. V shed 6 bases, J shed 3 bases, and the junction held 9 bases outside the gene matches. This CDR3 is 15 amino acids long. The DNA of the CDR3 is TGTGCCAGCAGCCCTTCACAGGGGGTATACACTGAAGCTTTCTTT. It yields the protein CASSPSQGVYTEAFF.

There are many counts of this clonotype. V and J are TRBV13 and TRBJ2-2; D remains unclear. V lost 0 bases, J lost 9 bases, and 17 bases lay in between. CDR1 and CDR2 (germline): PRHDT, FYEKMQ (reference sequence). The CDR3 has 16 amino acids. The CDR3 DNA reads TGTGCCAGCAGCTTAGGCCTAGGCCTAAACCCACGGGAGCTGTTTTTT. Translated, it gives CASSLGLGLNPRELFF.

This clonotype was seen at least ten times. The CDR3 bases are TGTGCCAGCAGCACCACAGGGTATGGCGAGCAGTACGTC. Its translation: CASSTTGYGEQYV. This chain uses TRBV11-2 with TRBJ2-7; D perhaps matches TRBD1 (6 bases). Germline assignment: CDR1 SGHAT and CDR2 FQNNGV. This CDR3 contains 13 residues. The ends were cut back, 5 bases at V and 6 bases at J, with 14 bases in the middle.

This clonotype was seen at least ten times. V usage is TRBV7-9 and J usage is TRBJ2-3, with D perhaps matching TRBD2 (5 bases). The germline gives CDR1 SEHNR, CDR2 FQNEAQ (reference sequence). The V end lost 3 bases, the J end lost 5 bases, and 15 bases lay between the germline ends. CDR3 length: 15 residues. The CDR3 protein is CASSFVVLAGDTQYF. The CDR3 DNA reads as TGTGCCAGCAGCTTTGTTGTGCTAGCAGGAGATACGCAGTATTTT.

This clonotype was observed many times. CDR3: CATSGTSGGGYNEQFF. The CDR3 DNA is TGTGCCACCAGTGGAACTAGCGGGGGGGGATACAATGAGCAGTTCTTC. The chain is built from TRBV24-1 and TRBJ2-1; 13 bases map to TRBD2. Trimming at V came to 5 bases and at J to 4 bases, leaving 4 bases not matched to a gene. Germline lookup yields CDR1 KGHDR and CDR2 SFDVKD. The CDR3 is 16 residues long.

This clonotype was detected many times. The gene calls are TRBV7-9 and TRBJ1-6; no clear D. The CDR3 is made up of 12 amino acids. The V end was cut by 10 bases, the J end by 6 bases, with 10 bases between. Germline V gene lookup returns CDR1 SEHNR and CDR2 FQNEAQ (reference sequence). In DNA, the CDR3 is TGTGCCACACGTCGGGGTAATTCACCCCTCCACTTT. It codes for CATRRGNSPLHF.

This clonotype was found a few times. The chain joins TRBV5-1 to TRBJ2-1, with 8 bases matching TRBD1. In germline, CDR1 is SGHRS, CDR2 YFSETQ. After removal of 4 bases from V and 9 bases from J, the junction contained 9 bases not matched to a gene. This CDR3 has 14 amino acids. CDR3 coding DNA: TGCGCCAGCAGCCCCGGACAGGGAAAAAGTGAGCAGTTCTTC. This sequence encodes CASSPGQGKSEQFF.

This chain connects TRBV3-1 to TRBJ2-1, with TRBD2 identical over 7 bases. The germline V gene has CDR1 LGHDT and CDR2 YNNKEL (reference sequence). This CDR3 has 15 residues. Trimming took 6 bases from V and 0 from J; bases not matched to a gene: 5. The CDR3 coding sequence is TGTGCCAGCAGTCGCGGGGGTCCCTCCTACAATGAGCAGTTCTTC. It yields the protein CASSRGGPSYNEQFF.

This clonotype came up many times. The chain joins TRBV6-2 or TRBV6-3 to TRBJ2-7; 10 nucleotides line up with TRBD1. This CDR3 comprises 15 residues. Germline V gene lookup returns CDR1 MNHEY and CDR2 SVGEGT. The J segment lost 3 bases and the V segment lost 2 bases, leaving 4 bases of the junction unmatched. CDR3 sequence (DNA): TGTGCCAGCAGTTACGGTGGGACAGGGGACTACGAGCAGTACGTC. Translating it yields CASSYGGTGDYEQYV.

This clonotype was observed at least ten times. The J gene is TRBJ2-3, the V gene TRBV30; D is possibly TRBD1 (5 bases). The germline CDR1 and CDR2 sequences are GTSNPN and SVGIG (reference sequence). This CDR3 is 14 amino acids long. Between the trimmed V and J ends, which lost 4 bases and 3 bases, there was a span of 14 bases. The CDR3 here is CAWTRWGRTDTQYF. For the CDR3, the DNA is TGTGCCTGGACCCGATGGGGCCGAACAGATACGCAGTATTTT. The full variable domain, completed using reference TRBV30 and TRBJ2-3, is SQTIHQWPATLVQPVGSPLSLECTVEGTSNPNLYWYRQAAGRGLQLLFYSVGIGQISSEVPQNLSASRPQDRQFILSSKKLLLSDSGFYLCAWTRWGRTDTQYFGPGTRLTVL.

This clonotype was seen ten or more times. The rearrangement links TRBV7-3 to TRBJ2-7; possibly TRBD1 for D (6 bases). Germline V gives CDR1 SGHTA, CDR2 FQGTGA. The ends were cut back, 4 bases at V and 3 bases at J, with 16 bases in the middle. CDR3 length: 15 amino acids. The DNA of the CDR3 is TGTGCCAGCAGCTGGGGACAACCTGATATCTACGAGCAGTACGTC. This sequence encodes CASSWGQPDIYEQYV.

This clonotype was detected ten times or more. J is TRBJ2-4 and V is TRBV20-1; D remains ambiguous. There are 12 residues in the CDR3. CDR1 and CDR2 (germline): DFQATT, SNEGSKA (reference sequence). V was cut by 4 bases and J by 5 bases, with 9 bases left in between. The CDR3 DNA reads TGCAGTGCTAACCGGGCCCAAAACATTCAGTACTTC. It specifies CSANRAQNIQYF.

This clonotype was recorded many times. The chain is built from TRBV5-4 and TRBJ2-2, with 8 nucleotides matching TRBD1. Trimming cost V 3 bases and J 6 bases; bases outside gene matches: 13. Germline assignment: CDR1 SGHNT and CDR2 YYREEE (reference sequence). The CDR3 runs 17 residues. CDR3 nucleotides: TGTGCCAGCAGCTCAAGGGGGAGGACAGGGTTGGCCGGGGAGCTGTTTTTT. This encodes CASSSRGRTGLAGELFF.

The gene calls are TRBV6-1 and TRBJ1-2; the match to TRBD1 covers 7 bases. V was clipped by 6 bases and J by 5 bases; unmatched bases: 12. CDR1 MNHNS and CDR2 SASEGT come from the germline V gene. This CDR3 is 15 amino acids long. CDR3 in amino acids: CASRRTGQITYGYTF. The CDR3 DNA is TGTGCCAGCAGAAGGACAGGCCAAATAACGTATGGCTACACCTTC.